This TCR beta chain was captured in a study of T cell repertoires in cytomegalovirus infection. V was clipped by 3 bases and J by 4 bases, with 15 bases between them. Germline V lookup: CDR1 MGHRA, CDR2 YSYEKL. The CDR3 has 15 amino acids. MiXCR, run by TCRdb on the reads, gives a single entry per CDR3 protein. Among about 360,000 distinct CDR3 sequences listed, roughly 20% were seen once. This clonotype was sampled from a human donor in good health (CMV status not recorded). Some clones in this sample may be carry-over from other donors' samples. Material: PBMCs. The chain carries TRBV4-1 and TRBJ1-1; a weak D match, TRBD1 (6 bases). The chain's CDR3 is CASSHRFTRGTEAFF. The CDR3 DNA follows: TGCGCCAGCAGCCATAGGTTCACCAGGGGCACTGAAGCTTTCTTT.